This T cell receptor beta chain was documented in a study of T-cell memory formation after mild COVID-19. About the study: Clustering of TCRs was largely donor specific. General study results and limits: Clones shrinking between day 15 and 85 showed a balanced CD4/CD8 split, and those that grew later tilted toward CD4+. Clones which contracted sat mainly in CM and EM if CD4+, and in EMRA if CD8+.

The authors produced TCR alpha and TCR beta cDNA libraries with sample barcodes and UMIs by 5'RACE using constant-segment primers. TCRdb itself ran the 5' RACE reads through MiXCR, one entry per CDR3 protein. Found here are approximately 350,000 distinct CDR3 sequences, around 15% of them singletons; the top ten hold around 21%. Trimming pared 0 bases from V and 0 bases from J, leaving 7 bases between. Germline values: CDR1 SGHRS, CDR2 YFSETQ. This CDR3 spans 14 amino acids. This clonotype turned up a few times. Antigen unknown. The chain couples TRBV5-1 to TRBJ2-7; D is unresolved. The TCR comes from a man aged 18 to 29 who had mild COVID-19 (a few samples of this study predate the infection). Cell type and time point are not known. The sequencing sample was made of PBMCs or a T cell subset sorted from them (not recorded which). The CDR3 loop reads CASSLAVPSYEQYF. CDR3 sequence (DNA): TGCGCCAGCAGCTTGGCTGTCCCCTCCTACGAGCAGTACTTC.